The clone carrying this T cell receptor beta chain was recorded only once. V lost 6 bases to trimming and J lost 11 bases; unmatched junction nucleotides: 7. Germline CDR1 is MNHEY and CDR2 is SMNVEV (reference sequence). The CDR3 consists of 12 residues. TCR beta sequencing covered blood CD8+ and CD4+ T cells. Healthy donors constituted the controls, which were matched for age and sex. Negative magnetic isolation gave CD8+ and CD4+ cells; FACS enriched CD8+ TEMRA. An amount of RNA that ranged from roughly 0.5 to 1 ug was reverse transcribed with random hexamers. Amplification of the TCR beta CDR3 was carried out by immunoSEQ multiplex PCR, which spanned a total of 54 Vbeta and 13 Jbeta segments. TCRdb reanalysed the immunoSEQ multiplex PCR reads using MiXCR and keeps one entry per CDR3 protein. The sample lists about 140,000 distinct CDR3 sequences; 94% were seen once. The data stem from a study of CD8 T cells in Susac syndrome.

The source of this sequence is a human donor in good health. The chain couples TRBV27 to TRBJ2-4; 7 nucleotides agree with TRBD1. The sample consisted of CD8+ T cells from PBMCs. CDR3 in amino acids: CASSPRQGVQYF. The CDR3 nucleotides are TGTGCCAGCAGCCCGCGACAGGGAGTTCAGTACTTC.